A single sample gave rise to the 21 T cell receptor beta chains below, sequenced in a study of response to subunit inactivated influenza vaccine. TCRdb redid the calling of the RT-PCR reads with MiXCR, one entry per CDR3 protein. The data show under 850,000 distinct CDR3 sequences, roughly 18% seen once. This specimen consisted of PBMCs from blood, obtained roughly 5 days after vaccination. The receptors here all came from a man aged 50 or older who received an inactivated influenza vaccine.

The chain employs TRBV20-1 and TRBJ2-7, with D possibly TRBD2 on 5 matching bases. Trimming pared 4 bases from V and 5 bases from J, leaving 15 bases between. CDR3 length: 13 residues. The V gene's germline CDR1 is DFQATT and CDR2 SNEGSKA (reference sequence). The CDR3 sequence: CSAKNPRGNEQYF. The CDR3 region has the DNA TGCAGTGCTAAAAACCCACGAGGGAACGAGCAGTACTTC.

The chain employs TRBV4-3 and TRBJ2-1; D not resolved. From germline, CDR1 is LGHNA and CDR2 YSLEER. V was cut by 1 base and J by 0 bases, with 7 bases left in between. CDR3 length: 15 residues. This chain's CDR3 is CASSQAESSYNEQFF. The CDR3, as DNA: TGCGCCAGCAGCCAAGCGGAAAGCTCCTACAATGAGCAGTTCTTC.

J is TRBJ2-7 and V is TRBV10-3; D gene uncertain. Germline V gene sequence: CDR1 ENHRY, CDR2 SYGVKD. The CDR3 is made up of 13 amino acids. Trimming shortened V by 7 bases and J by 6 bases, and 16 bases separated the two germline ends. Here the CDR3 DNA reads TGTGCCATCAATCGCAGAGATACGGGCGAGCAGTACTTC. Translating it yields CAINRRDTGEQYF.

This sequence joins TRBV27 and TRBJ2-3; the match to TRBD1 covers 8 bases. The CDR3 contains 17 residues. Unmatched junction bases numbered 10, after V lost 3 bases and J lost 2 bases. CDR1 and CDR2 from the germline V gene are MNHEY and SMNVEV (reference sequence). CDR3 region: CASSLGQGAWITDTQYF. The DNA of the CDR3 is TGTGCCAGCAGTTTGGGCCAGGGGGCATGGATCACAGATACGCAGTATTTT.

The chain carries TRBV29-1 and TRBJ1-6, with D perhaps matching TRBD1 (5 bases). The germline CDR1 and CDR2 sequences are SQVTM and ANQGSEA. CDR3 length: 14 residues. The CDR3 loop is CRRGGFSYNSPLHF. CDR3 sequence (DNA): TGCAGAAGGGGCGGTTTCTCCTATAATTCACCCCTCCACTTT.

The V gene is TRBV7-2, the J gene TRBJ2-1, with TRBD2 as a possible D gene (7 bases). Between the trimmed V and J ends, which lost 4 bases and 6 bases, there was a span of 10 bases. The CDR3 extends over 13 amino acids. Germline CDR1 and CDR2: SGHTA and FQGNSA. CDR3 sequence (DNA): TGTGCCAGCAGCTCCCGGGGGGCCAATGAGCAGTTCTTC. Translation gives CASSSRGANEQFF.

The chain is built from TRBV12-3 or TRBV12-4 and TRBJ2-7; 7 nucleotides match TRBD1. The CDR3 runs to 16 residues. The junction had 14 bases not matched to a gene; V was cut back by 4 bases and J by 5 bases. CDR3: CASSSSQGSVWDEQYF. The CDR3 nucleotides read TGTGCCAGCAGTTCCTCACAGGGGTCGGTTTGGGACGAGCAGTACTTC.

This chain connects TRBV5-5 to TRBJ1-5; 8 nucleotides agree with TRBD1. The V and J ends lost 4 bases and 5 bases, in that order; junction bases with no gene match: 8. Germline CDR1 and CDR2: SGHKS and YYEKEE (reference sequence). The CDR3 consists of 15 residues. The CDR3 region has the DNA TGTGCCAGCAGCCCGGAAGGACAGGGCCATCAGCCCCAGCATTTT. This sequence encodes CASSPEGQGHQPQHF.

In its sample, this clonotype was seen a few times. The V call is TRBV5-5, the J call TRBJ1-4; D is uncertain. In germline, CDR1 is SGHKS, CDR2 YYEKEE (reference sequence). V lost 4 bases and J 2 bases, leaving 9 bases between the germline ends. The CDR3 consists of 14 residues. CDR3 region: CASSVLVTNEKLFF. DNA for the CDR3: TGTGCCAGCAGCGTTCTGGTCACTAATGAAAAACTGTTTTTT.

A remark on this clonotype: A read error may explain this, as a much larger clone is one base away. In DNA form, the CDR3 reads TGTGCCATCGGGAGGGGGAGCTCCTACAATGACCAGTTCTTC. As protein: CAIGRGSSYNDQFF. The chain combines TRBV6-2 or TRBV6-3 with TRBJ2-1; the match to TRBD2 covers 8 bases. This CDR3 contains 14 residues. Germline CDR1 reads MNHEY; CDR2 reads SVGEGT.

The chain couples TRBV24-1 to TRBJ1-6, with D unresolved. The CDR3 runs to 14 residues. The ends were cut back, 4 bases at V and 5 bases at J, with 8 bases in the middle. Germline V gene sequence: CDR1 KGHDR, CDR2 SFDVKD. CDR3: CATSDRSHNSPLHF. The CDR3 DNA is TGTGCCACCAGTGACAGGTCGCATAATTCACCCCTCCACTTT.

This clonotype showed up many times. The chain is built from TRBV6-5 and TRBJ2-1; tentatively, D is TRBD2 (5 bases). Germline V lookup: CDR1 MNHEY, CDR2 SVGAGI. Deletions cut 6 bases from V and 3 bases from J, with 6 bases between. The CDR3 loop spans 12 amino acids. The chain's CDR3 is CASSGDYNEQFF. The CDR3 nucleotides read TGTGCCAGCAGCGGGGACTACAATGAGCAGTTCTTC.

V and J are TRBV7-2 and TRBJ2-7; no firm D call. CDR3 length: 12 amino acids. Trimming took 8 bases from V and 4 from J, leaving 12 bases between them. CDR1 SGHTA and CDR2 FQGNSA come from the germline V gene. For the CDR3, the DNA is TGTGCCAGCGGTGGAGAACCTTACGAGCAGTACTTC. Its protein product is CASGGEPYEQYF.

The V gene is TRBV7-2, the J gene TRBJ2-5; D perhaps matches TRBD2 (6 bases). Germline CDR1 and CDR2: SGHTA and FQGNSA. Trimming took 4 bases from V and 4 from J, leaving 16 bases between them. The length of the CDR3 is 15 residues. The CDR3 bases are TGTGCCAGCAGCTCCCTCGTTGGGGGGTCAGAGACCCAGTACTTC. Residues: CASSSLVGGSETQYF. Variable domain in full (rest from reference TRBV7-2 and TRBJ2-5): GAGVSQSPSNKVTEKGKDVELRCDPISGHTALYWYRQSLGQGLEFLIYFQGNSAPDKSGLPSDRFSAERTGGSVSTLTIQRTQQEDSAVYLCASSSLVGGSETQYFGPGTRLLVL.

V usage is TRBV6-2 or TRBV6-3 and J usage is TRBJ2-5; the D call may be TRBD1 or TRBD2 (5 bases each). The V gene's germline CDR1 is MNHEY and CDR2 SVGEGT. CDR3 length: 23 residues. Deletions cut 2 bases from V and 5 bases from J, with 39 bases between. In DNA, the CDR3 is TGTGCCAGCAGTTACCTCCTTAGTCTCACCCGACTCGCCTTAAATGACTGGGGGGAGACCCAGTACTTC. Its translation is CASSYLLSLTRLALNDWGETQYF.

This clonotype was seen once. This chain connects TRBV7-9 to TRBJ2-2, with D unclear. CDR1 and CDR2 from the germline V gene are SEHNR and FQNEAQ (reference sequence). The CDR3 spans 14 residues. V shed 5 bases and J shed 4 bases, with 11 bases lying between them. Here the CDR3 reads CASSPPRFTGELFF. In DNA form, the CDR3 reads TGTGCCAGCAGCCCACCCCGTTTCACCGGGGAGCTGTTTTTT.

This clonotype turned up a few times. The chain has TRBV5-5 and TRBJ1-3; 9 nucleotides line up with TRBD1. The CDR3 loop spans 16 amino acids. After removal of 3 bases from V and 5 bases from J, the junction contained 9 bases not matched to a gene. Germline loops: CDR1 SGHKS, CDR2 YYEKEE (reference sequence). CDR3 amino acids: CASSSSTGGARNTIYF. CDR3 DNA sequence: TGTGCCAGCAGCTCCTCTACAGGGGGCGCGAGAAACACCATATATTTT. Together with reference TRBV5-5 and TRBJ1-3, the CDR3 gives the full variable domain: DAGVTQSPTHLIKTRGQQVTLRCSPISGHKSVSWYQQVLGQGPQFIFQYYEKEERGRGNFPDRFSARQFPNYSSELNVNALLLGDSALYLCASSSSTGGARNTIYFGEGSWLTVV.

The rearrangement uses TRBV20-1 and TRBJ1-1; no clear D gene. V was cut by 6 bases and J by 2 bases, with 19 bases left in between. The CDR3 covers 15 residues. From germline, CDR1 is DFQATT and CDR2 SNEGSKA (reference sequence). The CDR3 sequence is CSASRNPEINTEAFF. The CDR3 DNA reads TGCAGTGCCAGCAGGAACCCAGAGATAAACACTGAAGCTTTCTTT.

CDR3 coding DNA: TGTGCCAGCAGTCCCCGACAGGGGGTTTATACGCAGTATTTT. Translation gives CASSPRQGVYTQYF. J is TRBJ2-3 and V is TRBV12-3 or TRBV12-4; 9 nucleotides line up with TRBD1. J gave up 7 bases and V 5 bases, and 7 bases lay outside the gene matches. The CDR3 is 14 amino acids.

This clonotype was counted only a few times. The chain couples TRBV11-2 to TRBJ2-1; 9 positions match TRBD2. The CDR3 sequence is 16 residues long. The V and J ends lost 8 bases and 4 bases, in that order; junction bases with no gene match: 12. Germline CDR1 reads SGHAT; CDR2 reads FQNNGV. CDR3 in amino acids: CASRLSGRTRYNEQFF. The CDR3 region has the DNA TGTGCCAGCCGTCTGAGCGGGAGGACGCGATACAATGAGCAGTTCTTC.

The chain links TRBV7-9 to TRBJ2-2; D uncertain. From germline, CDR1 is SEHNR and CDR2 FQNEAQ (reference sequence). V lost 11 bases, J lost 8 bases, and 15 bases lay in between. The CDR3 is 12 residues long. In DNA form, the CDR3 reads TGTGCCCACCCAACGATATTTGGGGAGCTGTTTTTT. It specifies CAHPTIFGELFF.